The entry below gives a single TCR beta chain sequence along with its context. The antigen remains unidentified. This specimen belongs to a study of radiotherapy plus CTLA-4 blockade in lung cancer. Study details: Among patients, over 15% showed objective responses, and approximately 29% had disease control.

Data came from immunoSEQ multiplex PCR; TCRdb stores just in-frame clones and leaves some out. This sample has around 82,000 clones; around 84% occur once, and the top ten carry 16%. Overall study findings and caveats: Tumor-origin TCR clones grew in blood after radiotherapy plus ipilimumab. Response, reportedly, was best predicted by interferon-beta along with early blood T cell clone dynamics.

Trimming removed 1 base at V and 9 bases at J, with 16 bases between. The CDR3 loop spans 15 amino acids. In germline, CDR1 is LGHNA, CDR2 YSLEER. The sequence came from a human donor with non-small cell lung cancer that progressed on radiotherapy plus ipilimumab. Sequenced material: peripheral blood, taken from a patient treated with radiotherapy plus ipilimumab. V gene TRBV4-3 combines with J gene TRBJ2-1, with a weak D call TRBD1 (8 bases). The CDR3 DNA reads as TGCGCCAGCAGCCAAGCTTGGACAGGGAGGGGTGAGCAGTTCTTC. The encoded protein is CASSQAWTGRGEQFF.